This section outlines one TCR beta chain sequence together with its context. Each PCR reaction had synthetic TCR analog templates spiked into it. Sequencing used immunoSEQ multiplex PCR; TCRdb keeps in-frame clones, though not all of them. Among some 60,000 clones listed, about 86% were seen once. This entry is derived from a study of PD-L1 blockade in urothelial cancer. The overall study: Analyses used blood from 3 weeks (second dose) and 6 weeks after treatment start.

There are 13 residues in the CDR3. V was cut by 4 bases and J by 0 bases, with 6 bases left in between. The germline V gene encodes CDR1 SGHRS and CDR2 YFSETQ. The gene calls are TRBV5-1 and TRBJ2-3; D unresolved. The specimen comprised PBMCs, sampled around atezolizumab (anti-PD-L1) treatment. This clonotype was obtained from a man in his forties or fifties with urothelial cancer. CDR3 DNA sequence: TGCGCCAGCAGCATCCCAAGCACAGATACGCAGTATTTT. This encodes CASSIPSTDTQYF.